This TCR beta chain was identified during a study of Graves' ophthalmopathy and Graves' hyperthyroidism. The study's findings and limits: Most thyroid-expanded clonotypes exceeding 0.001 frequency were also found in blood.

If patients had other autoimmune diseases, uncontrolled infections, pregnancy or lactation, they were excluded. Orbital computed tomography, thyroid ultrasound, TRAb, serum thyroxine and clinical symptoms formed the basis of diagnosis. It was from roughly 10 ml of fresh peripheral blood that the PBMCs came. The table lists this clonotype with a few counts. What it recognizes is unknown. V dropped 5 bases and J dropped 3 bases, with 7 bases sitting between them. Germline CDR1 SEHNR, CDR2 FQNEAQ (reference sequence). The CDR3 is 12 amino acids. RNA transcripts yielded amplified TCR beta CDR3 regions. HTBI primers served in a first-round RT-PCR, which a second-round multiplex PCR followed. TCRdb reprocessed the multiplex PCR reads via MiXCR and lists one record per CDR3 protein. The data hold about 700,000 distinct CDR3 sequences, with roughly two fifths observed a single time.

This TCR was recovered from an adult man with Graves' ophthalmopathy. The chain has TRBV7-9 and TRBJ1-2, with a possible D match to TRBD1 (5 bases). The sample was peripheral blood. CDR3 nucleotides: TGTGCCAGCAGCGGGACCCACTATGGCTACACCTTC. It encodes CASSGTHYGYTF.